This T cell receptor (beta chain) is drawn from a study of identical twins. Study-wide results and caveats: There were fewer insertions in abundant cord blood beta clonotypes, but memory repertoires showed no such pattern.

The CDR3 runs 14 residues. Looked up from germline, CDR1 is SGHVS and CDR2 is FQNEAQ. V was trimmed by 5 bases and J by 8 bases, leaving 13 bases between them. This clonotype was observed many times. Its matching antigen is unknown. TCRdb redid the calling of the 5' RACE reads with MiXCR, one entry per CDR3 protein. The sample shows 550,000 to 700,000 distinct CDR3 sequences, around 9.6% of them seen only once. These data were also filed under a second study, of yellow fever vaccine responses in identical twins.

This clonotype was obtained from a woman between 18 and 29 years old in good health. The chain carries TRBV7-8 and TRBJ1-6; D is uncertain. Sequencing input: PBMCs. The CDR3 sequence: CASSPRTADSPLHF. The CDR3 DNA is TGTGCCAGCAGCCCAAGGACCGCAGATTCACCCCTCCACTTT.